The source of this TCR beta chain is a study of CD8+ T cells in alopecia areata. Findings and caveats of the study: Relative to mice, TCR sharing across patients was less clear, a difference possibly HLA-related.

This clone occurred once. Antigen: not known. Sorting separated CD4+ and CD8+ T cells out of PBMCs. Extracted from the samples, RNA was reverse transcribed into cDNA to serve as the sequencing template. TCRdb's copy holds only in-frame clones and misses some; the assay was immunoSEQ multiplex PCR. The sample lists 70,000 to 95,000 clones, just over 50% occurring once. The sequencing input was NKG2D-high CD8+ T cells sorted from blood. The sequence was collected from a human donor with alopecia areata.

The CDR3 loop is CASSQGTNTGELFF. The CDR3, as DNA: TGCGCCAGCAGCCAAGGAACGAACACCGGGGAGCTGTTTTTT. The chain joins TRBV4-3 to TRBJ2-2, with D hard to call. The CDR3 loop spans 14 amino acids. The ends were cut back, 1 base at V and 0 bases at J, with 3 bases in the middle. The V gene's germline CDR1 is LGHNA and CDR2 YSLEER.